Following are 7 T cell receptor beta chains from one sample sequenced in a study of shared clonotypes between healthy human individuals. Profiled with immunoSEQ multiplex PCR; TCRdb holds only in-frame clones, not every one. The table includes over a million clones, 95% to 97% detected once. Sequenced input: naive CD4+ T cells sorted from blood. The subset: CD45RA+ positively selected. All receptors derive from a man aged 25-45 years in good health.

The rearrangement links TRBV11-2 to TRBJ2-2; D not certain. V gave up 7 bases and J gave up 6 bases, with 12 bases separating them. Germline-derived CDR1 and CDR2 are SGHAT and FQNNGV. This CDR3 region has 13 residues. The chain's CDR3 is CASTKGRAGELFF. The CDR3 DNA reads TGTGCCAGCACCAAAGGGCGTGCCGGGGAGCTGTTTTTT.

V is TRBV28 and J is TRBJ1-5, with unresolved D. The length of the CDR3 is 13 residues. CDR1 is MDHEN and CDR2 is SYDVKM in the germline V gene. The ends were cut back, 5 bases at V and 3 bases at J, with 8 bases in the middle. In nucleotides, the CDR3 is TGTGCCAGCAGTGTACTATACAATCAGCCCCAGCATTTT. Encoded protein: CASSVLYNQPQHF. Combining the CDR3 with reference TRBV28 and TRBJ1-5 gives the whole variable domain DVKVTQSSRYLVKRTGEKVFLECVQDMDHENMFWYRQDPGLGLRLIYFSYDVKMKEKGDIPEGYSVSREKKERFSLILESASTNQTSMYLCASSVLYNQPQHFGDGTRLSIL.

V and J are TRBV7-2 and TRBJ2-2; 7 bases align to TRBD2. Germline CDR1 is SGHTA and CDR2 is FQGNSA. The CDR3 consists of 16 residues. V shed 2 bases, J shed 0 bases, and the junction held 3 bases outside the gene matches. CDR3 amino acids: CASSLLAVSNTGELFF. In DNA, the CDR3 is TGTGCCAGCAGCTTACTAGCGGTTTCGAACACCGGGGAGCTGTTTTTT.

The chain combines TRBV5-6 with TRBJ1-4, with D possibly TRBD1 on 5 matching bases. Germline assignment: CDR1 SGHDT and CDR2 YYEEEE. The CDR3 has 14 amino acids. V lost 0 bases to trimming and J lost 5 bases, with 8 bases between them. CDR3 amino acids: CASSLGQNNEKLFF. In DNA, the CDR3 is TGTGCCAGCAGCTTGGGACAGAACAATGAAAAACTGTTTTTT. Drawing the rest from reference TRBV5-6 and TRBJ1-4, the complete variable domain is DAGVTQSPTHLIKTRGQQVTLRCSPKSGHDTVSWYQQALGQGPQFIFQYYEEEERQRGNFPDRFSGHQFPNYSSELNVNALLLGDSALYLCASSLGQNNEKLFFGSGTQLSVL.

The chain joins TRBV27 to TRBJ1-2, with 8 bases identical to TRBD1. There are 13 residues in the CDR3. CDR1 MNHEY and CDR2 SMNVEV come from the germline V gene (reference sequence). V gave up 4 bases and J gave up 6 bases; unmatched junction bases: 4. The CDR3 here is CASSYRGVNGYTF. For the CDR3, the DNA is TGTGCCAGCAGTTACAGGGGGGTGAATGGCTACACCTTC.

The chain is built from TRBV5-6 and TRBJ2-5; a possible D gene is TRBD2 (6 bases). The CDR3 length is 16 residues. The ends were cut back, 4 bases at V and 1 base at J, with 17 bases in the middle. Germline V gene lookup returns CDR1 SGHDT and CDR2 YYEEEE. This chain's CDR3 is CASSRGAGRRQETQYF. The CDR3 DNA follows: TGTGCCAGCAGCCGAGGGGCGGGAAGGCGCCAAGAGACCCAGTACTTC.

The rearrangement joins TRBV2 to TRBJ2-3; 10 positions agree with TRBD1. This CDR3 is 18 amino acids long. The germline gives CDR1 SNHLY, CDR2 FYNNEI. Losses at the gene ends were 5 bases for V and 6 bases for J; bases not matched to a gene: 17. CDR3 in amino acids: CASSPPGQGRFMSDTQYF. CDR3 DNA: TGTGCCAGCAGTCCCCCGGGACAGGGGCGTTTTATGTCCGATACGCAGTATTTT.